One sample yielded the 18 T cell receptor beta chains listed below, sequenced in a study of CD8+CD57+ T cells in acquired aplastic anemia. Template material for TCR beta VDJ and CDR3 profiling consisted of genomic DNA. Each CDR3 protein gets one entry after TCRdb re-called the reads with MiXCR. The top ten hold approximately 20% of the sample, which has more than 200,000 distinct CDR3 sequences, less than 60% seen once. Selection for sequencing was limited to patients who had shown CD8+CD57+ cell expansion by flow cytometry. The material sequenced was sorted CD4+, CD8+, or CD8+CD57+ T cells (not recorded which) from PBMCs. These receptors originate from a human donor with aplastic anemia.

At least ten counts were recorded for this clonotype. In nucleotides, the CDR3 is TGCGCCAGCAGCCCGGACAGGCAGAGGGGCTACACCTTC. Amino acids: CASSPDRQRGYTF. The chain links TRBV4-1 to TRBJ1-2; 7 bases align to TRBD1. The CDR3 is 13 amino acids. CDR1 and CDR2 from the germline V gene are MGHRA and YSYEKL. The ends lost 4 bases at V and 8 bases at J; junction bases unmatched: 7.

Regarding this clonotype: A much larger clone differs by one base, so this may be a read error. The chain joins TRBV20-1 to TRBJ2-7; 11 bases line up with TRBD2. The CDR3 totals 13 residues. Germline assignment: CDR1 DFQATT and CDR2 SNEGSKA (reference sequence). V was pared by 4 bases and J by 7 bases, with 6 bases of the junction left unmatched. The CDR3 is CSAIAGGRGEQYF. The CDR3 DNA reads TGCAGTGCTATAGCGGGGGGGCGAGGTGAGCAGTACTTC.

V is TRBV29-1 and J is TRBJ1-2; no reliable D call. The germline CDR1 and CDR2 sequences are SQVTM and ANQGSEA. The ends were cut back, 6 bases at V and 4 bases at J, with 18 bases in the middle. The length of the CDR3 is 14 residues. CDR3 loop: CSVTWSPAPYGYTF. In nucleotides, the CDR3 is TGCAGCGTGACCTGGAGCCCAGCCCCCTATGGCTACACCTTC.

This chain connects TRBV11-2 to TRBJ2-7; D perhaps matches TRBD2 (6 bases). The germline V gene has CDR1 SGHAT and CDR2 FQNNGV. CDR3 length: 16 residues. Trimming shortened V by 1 base and J by 1 base, and 14 bases separated the two germline ends. In DNA form, the CDR3 reads TGTGCCAGCAGCTTAGTTGCCGGGACTCAGTCCTACGAGCAGTACTTC. It encodes CASSLVAGTQSYEQYF. Supplemented by reference TRBV11-2 and TRBJ2-7, the full variable domain reads EAGVAQSPRYKIIEKRQSVAFWCNPISGHATLYWYQQILGQGPKLLIQFQNNGVVDDSQLPKDRFSAERLKGVDSTLKIQPAKLEDSAVYLCASSLVAGTQSYEQYFGPGTRLTVT.

At least ten counts were recorded for this clonotype. CDR3 sequence: CASSDATGGEKLFF. For the CDR3, the DNA is TGTGCCAGCAGTGATGCTACGGGGGGTGAAAAACTGTTTTTT. The chain carries TRBV6-1 and TRBJ1-4; the D gene is possibly TRBD1 (5 bases). Germline assignment: CDR1 MNHNS and CDR2 SASEGT. Trimming removed 3 bases from V and 7 bases from J, with 12 bases in between. The CDR3 is made up of 14 amino acids.

As concerns this clonotype: Since a much larger clone is just one base distant, this may be a read error. The gene calls are TRBV5-4 and TRBJ1-5; D remains unclear. Deletions cut 0 bases from V and 7 bases from J, with 17 bases between. The CDR3 runs 16 residues. Germline V gene lookup returns CDR1 SGHNT and CDR2 YYREEE (reference sequence). The DNA of the CDR3 is TGTGCCAGCAGCTTGGGAAGGGCAAGGATCGGCCAGCCCCAGCATTTT. It is translated as CASSLGRARIGQPQHF.

The chain joins TRBV20-1 to TRBJ2-5, with TRBD2 matching over 11 bases. Losses at the gene ends were 4 bases for V and 5 bases for J; bases not matched to a gene: 3. Germline V gives CDR1 DFQATT, CDR2 SNEGSKA (reference sequence). This CDR3 has 13 residues. Here the CDR3 reads CSATGTSGETQYF. Written as DNA, the CDR3 is TGCAGTGCTACCGGGACTAGCGGTGAGACCCAGTACTTC.

This clonotype was counted ten times or more. The CDR3 nucleotides are TGTGCCAGCAGTGAAGGAAAGGGTAGCCAAGAGACCCAGTACTTC. Residues: CASSEGKGSQETQYF. This chain connects TRBV2 to TRBJ2-5; D is ambiguous. Trimming stripped 1 base from V and 1 base from J, with 10 bases between. CDR1 is SNHLY and CDR2 is FYNNEI in the germline V gene. This CDR3 region has 15 residues.

V and J are TRBV10-2 and TRBJ1-5, with TRBD1 matching over 7 bases. This CDR3 has 12 amino acids. CDR1 WSHSY and CDR2 SAAADI come from the germline V gene. In DNA form, the CDR3 reads TGCAGCGTGGCGGGCAGGGGGAGGCCCCAGCATTTT. Translating it yields CSVAGRGRPQHF.

The chain recombines TRBV15 with TRBJ1-2; D unresolved. This CDR3 is 14 amino acids long. The germline V gene has CDR1 LNHNV and CDR2 YYDKDF (reference sequence). Trimming shortened V by 3 bases and J by 1 base, and 9 bases separated the two germline ends. The chain's CDR3 is CATSSGILNYGYTF. CDR3 nucleotide sequence: TGTGCCACCAGCAGTGGGATTCTTAACTATGGCTACACCTTC.

This clonotype was recorded once. The J gene is TRBJ2-7, the V gene TRBV29-1; D remains ambiguous. Per germline, CDR1 SQVTM and CDR2 ANQGSEA. Between the trimmed V and J ends, which lost 0 bases and 4 bases, there was a span of 7 bases. This CDR3 has 12 residues. This CDR3 is CSVEEPRYEQYF. The DNA for the CDR3 is TGCAGCGTTGAAGAGCCCCGTTACGAGCAGTACTTC.

The chain is built from TRBV10-3 and TRBJ2-2, with D possibly called TRBD1 or TRBD2 (5 bases each). Germline CDR1 ENHRY, CDR2 SYGVKD. CDR3 length equals 16 residues. The V end was cut by 2 bases, the J end by 1 base, with 11 bases between. CDR3 loop: CAISEGGRENTGELFF. The CDR3 nucleotides read TGTGCCATCAGTGAGGGGGGTCGGGAGAACACCGGGGAGCTGTTTTTT.

This clonotype was detected ten times or more. This chain joins TRBV20-1 and TRBJ2-7; D is perhaps TRBD1 (7 bases). Looked up from germline, CDR1 is DFQATT and CDR2 is SNEGSKA (reference sequence). This CDR3 has 13 amino acids. Deletions cut 7 bases from V and 5 bases from J, with 18 bases between. The CDR3 nucleotides read TGCAGTGTTGTTGGCAGGGGGAGGAACGAGCAGTACTTC. Its translation: CSVVGRGRNEQYF.

The J gene is TRBJ1-2, the V gene TRBV6-4; D is unresolved. With 3 bases removed from V and 0 bases from J, the gap between germline ends came to 5 bases. The CDR3 has 13 residues. Germline V gene lookup returns CDR1 MRHNA and CDR2 SNTAGT. The DNA for the CDR3 is TGTGCCAGCAGTGATGGTTCTAACTATGGCTACACCTTC. Its translation: CASSDGSNYGYTF.

The CDR3 sequence is CASYALGGTEAFF. For the CDR3, the DNA is TGTGCCAGCTATGCTCTAGGGGGCACTGAAGCTTTCTTT. This rearrangement joins TRBV25-1 to TRBJ1-1, with TRBD1 as a possible D gene (6 bases). This CDR3 has 13 residues. Looked up from germline, CDR1 is MGHDK and CDR2 is SYGVNS. V lost 8 bases and J 4 bases, leaving 14 bases between the germline ends.

The chain couples TRBV9 to TRBJ1-2; D remains unclear. V was pared by 4 bases and J by 6 bases, with 16 bases between. The CDR3 length is 14 residues. Germline CDR1 reads SGDLS; CDR2 reads YYNGEE. DNA for the CDR3: TGTGCCAGCAGCTTACCGGGAGCATCCCATGGCTACACCTTC. Protein product: CASSLPGASHGYTF.

This clonotype was seen a few times. A single base separates this from a much larger clone, so it may be a read error. The chain uses TRBV19 and TRBJ2-7; 7 bases are a match to TRBD2. V was clipped by 5 bases and J by 2 bases; unmatched bases: 9. CDR3 length: 15 amino acids. The V gene's germline CDR1 is LNHDA and CDR2 SQIVND (reference sequence). CDR3 DNA sequence: TGTGCCAGTAGTCCGGGGAGGGGTCGCCCCTACGAGCAGTACTTC. It yields the protein CASSPGRGRPYEQYF.

The sample holds many counts of this clonotype. The chain couples TRBV20-1 to TRBJ1-6, with 7 bases matching TRBD1. The CDR3 covers 12 residues. Trimming at V came to 6 bases and at J to 7 bases, leaving 3 bases not matched to a gene. Germline values: CDR1 DFQATT, CDR2 SNEGSKA (reference sequence). CDR3 nucleotide sequence: TGCAGTGCCAGGGGACAGAATTCACCCCTCCACTTT. Translation: CSARGQNSPLHF.